This TCR beta chain stems from a study of CD8 T cells in ankylosing spondylitis. TCRdb reprocessed the 5' RACE reads via MiXCR and lists one record per CDR3 protein. The repertoire holds around 330,000 distinct CDR3 sequences, with 11% as singletons. This clonotype has only a few counts. Germline CDR1 is SQVTM and CDR2 is ANQGSEA. The CDR3 is made up of 11 amino acids. Between the trimmed V and J ends, which lost 5 bases and 4 bases, there was a span of 8 bases. The specimen was blood, either unsorted or a sorted T cell fraction (not recorded which). The sequence came from a female donor with ankylosing spondylitis or in good health (not recorded which). The rearrangement links TRBV29-1 to TRBJ2-5, with D perhaps TRBD2 (5 bases). CDR3 in DNA: TGCAGCGTTCGGCTAGCAGAGACCCAGTACTTC. Translation gives CSVRLAETQYF.